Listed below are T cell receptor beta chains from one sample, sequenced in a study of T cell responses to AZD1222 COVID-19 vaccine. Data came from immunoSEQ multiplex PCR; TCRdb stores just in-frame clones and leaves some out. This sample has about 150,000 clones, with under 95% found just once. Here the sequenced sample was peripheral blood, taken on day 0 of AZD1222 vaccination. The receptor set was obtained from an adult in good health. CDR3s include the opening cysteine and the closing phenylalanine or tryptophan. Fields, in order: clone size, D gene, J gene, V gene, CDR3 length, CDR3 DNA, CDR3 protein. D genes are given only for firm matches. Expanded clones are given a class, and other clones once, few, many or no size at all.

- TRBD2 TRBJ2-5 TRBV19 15 TGTGCCAGTAGTATAGCCACTAGCGGCCAAGAGACCCAGTACTTC CASSIATSGQETQYF
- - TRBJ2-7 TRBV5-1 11 TGCGCCAGCAGCTTGGGAGGCGAGCAGTACTTC CASSLGGEQYF
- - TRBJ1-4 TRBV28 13 TGTGCCAGCAGTCTCGACAGTCCGGAAAAACTGTTTTTT CASSLDSPEKLFF
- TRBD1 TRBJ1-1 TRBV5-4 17 TGTGCCAGCAGCCGAGACAGGGGTCGTACCTTGAACACTGAAGCTTTCTTT CASSRDRGRTLNTEAFF
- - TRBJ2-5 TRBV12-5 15 TGTGCTAGTGGGAGACAGCTACAACCGCAAGAGACCCAGTACTTC CASGRQLQPQETQYF
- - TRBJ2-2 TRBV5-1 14 TGCGCCAGCAGCTTTAGACACCCCACCGGGGAGCTGTTTTTT CASSFRHPTGELFF
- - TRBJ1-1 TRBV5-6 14 TGTGCCAGCAGCTTGGGGGCGACGAACACTGAAGCTTTCTTT CASSLGATNTEAFF
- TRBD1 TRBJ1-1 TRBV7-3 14 TGTGCCAGCAGCACAGGACAGGGGAACACTGAAGCTTTCTTT CASSTGQGNTEAFF
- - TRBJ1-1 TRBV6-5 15 TGTGCCAGCAGTTACGGCACAGGGCGGAGCACTGAAGCTTTCTTT CASSYGTGRSTEAFF
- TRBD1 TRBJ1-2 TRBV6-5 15 TGTGCCAGCAGGCCCTCGGGACAGAGTAACTATGGCTACACCTTC CASRPSGQSNYGYTF
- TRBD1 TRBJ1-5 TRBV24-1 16 TGTGCCACCAGTGATATGACAGGGGATAGCAATCAGCCCCAGCATTTT CATSDMTGDSNQPQHF
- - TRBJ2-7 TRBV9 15 TGTGCCAGCAGCGAGTCCTGGGACGCCACCTACGAGCAGTACTTC CASSESWDATYEQYF
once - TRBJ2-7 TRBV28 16 TGTGCCAGCAGTTCCGCGAAAACCCTCCCCTTCTACGAGCAGTACTTC CASSSAKTLPFYEQYF
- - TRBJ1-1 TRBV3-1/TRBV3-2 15 TGTGCCAGCAGCCAAGTGGCCAGTCCAGTTCGTGAAGCTTTCTTT CASSQVASPVREAFF
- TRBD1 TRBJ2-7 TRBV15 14 TGTGCCACCAGCCTCGGGACAGGGGTCTACGAGCAGTACTTC CATSLGTGVYEQYF
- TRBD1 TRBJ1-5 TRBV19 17 TGTGCCAGTATCAACACCCTCCGGGACAGGAACAATCAGCCCCAGCATTTT CASINTLRDRNNQPQHF
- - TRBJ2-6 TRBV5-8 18 TGTGCCAGCAGTAGAAAACAAAATCGGGTGCCTGGGGCCAACGTCCTGACTTTC CASSRKQNRVPGANVLTF
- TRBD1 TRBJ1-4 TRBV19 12 TGTGCCAGCCGACAGGGCGATGAAAAACTGTTTTTT CASRQGDEKLFF
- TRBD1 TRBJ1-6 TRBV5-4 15 TGTGCCAGCAGCTCGCCAGGGGGTAATAATTCACCCCTCCACTTT CASSSPGGNNSPLHF
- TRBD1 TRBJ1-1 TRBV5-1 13 TGCGCCAACAGCTTGAACAGGGGGCTAGAAGCTTTCTTT CANSLNRGLEAFF
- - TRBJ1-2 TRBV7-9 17 TGTGCCAGCAGCTTGCGGCGGGACGGACAACTTAACTATGGCTACACCTTC CASSLRRDGQLNYGYTF
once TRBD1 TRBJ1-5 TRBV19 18 TGTGCCAGTAGTATTTTTACACAGGGGGCCGCGGTCAATCAGCCCCAGCATTTT CASSIFTQGAAVNQPQHF
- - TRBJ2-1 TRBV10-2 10 TGCGCCAGCGGAGGGGATGAGCAGTTCTTC CASGGDEQFF
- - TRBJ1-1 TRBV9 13 TGTGCCAGCAGGCCTAGTATGAACACTGAAGCTTTCTTT CASRPSMNTEAFF
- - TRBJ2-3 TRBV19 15 TGTGCCAGTAACCGCGTGGGGATTCGCACAGATACGCAGTATTTT CASNRVGIRTDTQYF
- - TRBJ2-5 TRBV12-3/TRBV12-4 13 TGTGCCAGCAGTTTGACGGAAGAAGAGACCCAGTACTTC CASSLTEEETQYF
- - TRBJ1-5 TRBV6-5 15 TGTGCCAGCAGGCCGGGAGGGGCGTCCAATCAGCCCCAGCATTTT CASRPGGASNQPQHF
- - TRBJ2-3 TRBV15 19 TGTGCCACCAGCAGACTCGTTGGCAGAACTGAACCGATCACAGATACGCAGTATTTT CATSRLVGRTEPITDTQYF
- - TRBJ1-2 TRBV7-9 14 TGTGCCAGCAGCTTAGCGAGCGCTAACTATGGCTACACCTTC CASSLASANYGYTF
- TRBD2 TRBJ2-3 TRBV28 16 TGTGCAGTGGGTCGTGATCGCGGGGGGAAGGCAGATACGCAGTATTTT CAVGRDRGGKADTQYF
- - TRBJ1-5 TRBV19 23 TGTGCCAGTAGTATCTTTTTGTTCGGGGGACGCCCCATTAGAACTAATAGCAATCAGCCCCAGCATTTT CASSIFLFGGRPIRTNSNQPQHF
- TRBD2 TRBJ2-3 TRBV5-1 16 TGCGCCAGCAGCTTGGATGGCGGGGGGTCCGGAGATACGCAGTATTTT CASSLDGGGSGDTQYF
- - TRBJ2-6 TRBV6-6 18 TGTGCCAGCAGTCCCGAGCGGGCGGCTTGGCCAGGGGCCAACGTCCTGACTTTC CASSPERAAWPGANVLTF
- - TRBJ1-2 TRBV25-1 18 TGTGCCAGCAGTCCGATACCGGGACCGCAGACCCTTGGGTATGGCTACACCTTC CASSPIPGPQTLGYGYTF
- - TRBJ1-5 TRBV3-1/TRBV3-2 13 TGTGCCAGCAGCCAAGGGGTAGGGCAGCCCCAGCATTTT CASSQGVGQPQHF
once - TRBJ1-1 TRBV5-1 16 TGCGCCAGCAGCTTGGGAATAGGAGGGGTGAACACTGAAGCTTTCTTT CASSLGIGGVNTEAFF
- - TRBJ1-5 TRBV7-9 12 TGTGCCAGCAGCTTGGGTCAAGGGCCCCAGCATTTT CASSLGQGPQHF
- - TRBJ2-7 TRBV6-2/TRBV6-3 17 TGTGCCAGCAGCCCCTTGGGGGCTATGGAATACTACTACGAGCAGTACTTC CASSPLGAMEYYYEQYF
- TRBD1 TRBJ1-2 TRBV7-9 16 TGTGCCAGCAGCTTAGCGCCCGACAGGGGGATCGATGGCTACACCTTC CASSLAPDRGIDGYTF
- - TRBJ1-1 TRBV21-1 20 TGTGCCAGCAGCTCAACGAGCGCACCCACTCAGACAGGTTTGAACACTGAAGCTTTCTTT CASSSTSAPTQTGLNTEAFF
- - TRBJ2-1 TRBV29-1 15 TGCAGCGCCGAGGCGGTAGGGAGCTCCTACAATGAGCAGTTCTTC CSAEAVGSSYNEQFF
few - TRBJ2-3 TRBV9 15 TGTGCCAGCAGCGTAGCTACCGGGGCTCTGAGTACGCAGTATTTT CASSVATGALSTQYF
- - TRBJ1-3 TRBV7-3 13 TGTGCCAGCAGCCTGGGGACTGGAAACACCATATATTTT CASSLGTGNTIYF
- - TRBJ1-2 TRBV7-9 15 TGTGCCAGCAGCTTAGCTGGCAGGGAGGGCTATGGCTACACCTTC CASSLAGREGYGYTF
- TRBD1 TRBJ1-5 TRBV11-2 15 TGTGCCAGCAGTCAGACAGGGGATTCTGGTCAGCCCCAGCATTTT CASSQTGDSGQPQHF
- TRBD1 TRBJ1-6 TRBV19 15 TGTGCCAGTAGTGCGGGACAGGGGACCTATTCACCCCTCCACTTT CASSAGQGTYSPLHF
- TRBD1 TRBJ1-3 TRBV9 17 TGTGCCAGCAGCGCCTGGGACAGGGCCTCCTCTGGAAACACCATATATTTT CASSAWDRASSGNTIYF
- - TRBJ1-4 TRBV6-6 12 TGTGCCAGCAACCGGGGCAGCCGGTGGCTGTTTTTT CASNRGSRWLFF
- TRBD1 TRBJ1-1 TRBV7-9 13 TGTGCCAGCAGCTCGGGACAGGGCACTGAAGCTTTCTTT CASSSGQGTEAFF
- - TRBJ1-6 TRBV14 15 TGTGCCAGCAGCCAGCGGGGGGGGGAAAATTCACCCCTCCACTTT CASSQRGGENSPLHF
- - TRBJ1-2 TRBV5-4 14 TGTGCCAGCAACGATATACGGGGGACCTATGGCTACACCTTC CASNDIRGTYGYTF
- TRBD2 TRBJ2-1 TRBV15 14 TGTGCCACCAGCAGGGGACTAGAAGTACATGAGCAGTTCTTC CATSRGLEVHEQFF
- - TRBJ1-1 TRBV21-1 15 TGTGCCAGCAGCGCGCGACAGGGCGTGAACACTGAAGCTTTCTTT CASSARQGVNTEAFF
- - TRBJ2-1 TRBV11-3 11 TGTGCCAGCAGCCTTCACAATGAGCAGTTCTTC CASSLHNEQFF
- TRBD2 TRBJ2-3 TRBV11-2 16 TGTGCCAGCAGCCCCCGGGGTAGCGGGAGCGCGGATACGCAGTATTTT CASSPRGSGSADTQYF